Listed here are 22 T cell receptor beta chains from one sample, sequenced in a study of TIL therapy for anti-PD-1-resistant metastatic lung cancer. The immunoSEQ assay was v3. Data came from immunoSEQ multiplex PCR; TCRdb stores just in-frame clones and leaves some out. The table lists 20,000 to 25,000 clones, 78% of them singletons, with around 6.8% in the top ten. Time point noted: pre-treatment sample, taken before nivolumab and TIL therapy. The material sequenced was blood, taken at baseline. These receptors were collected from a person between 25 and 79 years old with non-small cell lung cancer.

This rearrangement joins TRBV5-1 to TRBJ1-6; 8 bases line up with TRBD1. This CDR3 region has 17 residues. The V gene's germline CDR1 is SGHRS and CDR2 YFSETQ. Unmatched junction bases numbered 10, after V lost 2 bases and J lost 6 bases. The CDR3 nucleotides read TGCGCCAGCAGCTTAATACAGGGGGGAGAATTTAATTCACCCCTCCACTTT. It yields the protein CASSLIQGGEFNSPLHF.

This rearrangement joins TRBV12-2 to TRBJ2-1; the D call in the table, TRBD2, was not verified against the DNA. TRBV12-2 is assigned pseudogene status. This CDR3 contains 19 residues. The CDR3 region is CASRLVCRRGAYSYNEQFF. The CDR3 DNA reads TGTGCAAGTCGCTTAGTCTGCCGGCGGGGGGCCTACTCCTACAATGAGCAGTTCTTC.

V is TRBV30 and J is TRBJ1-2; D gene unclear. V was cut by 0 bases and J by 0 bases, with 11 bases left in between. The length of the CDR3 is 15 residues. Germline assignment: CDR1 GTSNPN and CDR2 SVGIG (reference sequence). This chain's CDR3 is CAWSVRRAANYGYTF. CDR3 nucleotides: TGTGCCTGGAGTGTAAGGAGGGCAGCTAACTATGGCTACACCTTC.

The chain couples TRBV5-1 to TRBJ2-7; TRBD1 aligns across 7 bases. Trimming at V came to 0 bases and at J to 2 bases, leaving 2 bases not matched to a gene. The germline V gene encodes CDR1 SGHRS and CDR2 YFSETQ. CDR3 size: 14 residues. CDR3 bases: TGCGCCAGCAGCTTGGTACAGGGGCCCTACGAGCAGTACTTC. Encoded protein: CASSLVQGPYEQYF.

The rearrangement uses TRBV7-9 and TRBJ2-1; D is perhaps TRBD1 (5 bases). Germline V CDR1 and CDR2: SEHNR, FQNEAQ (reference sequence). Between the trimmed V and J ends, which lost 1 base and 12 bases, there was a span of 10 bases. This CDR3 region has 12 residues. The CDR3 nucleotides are TGTGCCAGCAGCTTAGAAGGGGTCGGGCAGTTCTTC. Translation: CASSLEGVGQFF. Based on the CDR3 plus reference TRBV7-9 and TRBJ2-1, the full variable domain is DTGVSQNPRHKITKRGQNVTFRCDPISEHNRLYWYRQTLGQGPEFLTYFQNEAQLEKSRLLSDRFSAERPKGSFSTLEIQRTEQGDSAMYLCASSLEGVGQFFGPGTRLTVL.

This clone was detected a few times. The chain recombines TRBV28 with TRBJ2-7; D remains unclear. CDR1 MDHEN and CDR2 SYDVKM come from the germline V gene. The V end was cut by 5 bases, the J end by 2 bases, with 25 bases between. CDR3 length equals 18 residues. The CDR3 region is CASSAPGKTPLLAYEQYF. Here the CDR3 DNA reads TGTGCCAGCAGTGCCCCTGGGAAAACCCCCCTTTTGGCCTACGAGCAGTACTTC. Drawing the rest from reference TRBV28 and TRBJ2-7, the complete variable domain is DVKVTQSSRYLVKRTGEKVFLECVQDMDHENMFWYRQDPGLGLRLIYFSYDVKMKEKGDIPEGYSVSREKKERFSLILESASTNQTSMYLCASSAPGKTPLLAYEQYFGPGTRLTVT.

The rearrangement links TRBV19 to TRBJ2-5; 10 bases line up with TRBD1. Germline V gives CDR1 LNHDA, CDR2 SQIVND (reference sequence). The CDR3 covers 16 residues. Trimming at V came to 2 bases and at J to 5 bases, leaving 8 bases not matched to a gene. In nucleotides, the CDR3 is TGTGCCAGTAGTATAAGGACCGGGACAGGGGAGGAGACCCAGTACTTC. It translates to CASSIRTGTGEETQYF.

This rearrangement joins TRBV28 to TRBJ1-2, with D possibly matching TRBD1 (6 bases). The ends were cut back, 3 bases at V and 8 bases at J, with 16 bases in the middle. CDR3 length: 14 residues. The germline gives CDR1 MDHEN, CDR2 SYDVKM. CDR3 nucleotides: TGTGCCAGCAGTTTCCTTTCAGGGGCGGAAGGCTACACCTTC. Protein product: CASSFLSGAEGYTF.

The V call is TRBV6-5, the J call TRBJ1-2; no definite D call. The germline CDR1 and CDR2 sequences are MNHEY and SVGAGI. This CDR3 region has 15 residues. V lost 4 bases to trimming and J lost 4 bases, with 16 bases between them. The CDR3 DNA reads TGTGCCAGCAGTTTCCTCGGTTCTATTTCCTATGGCTACACCTTC. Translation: CASSFLGSISYGYTF.

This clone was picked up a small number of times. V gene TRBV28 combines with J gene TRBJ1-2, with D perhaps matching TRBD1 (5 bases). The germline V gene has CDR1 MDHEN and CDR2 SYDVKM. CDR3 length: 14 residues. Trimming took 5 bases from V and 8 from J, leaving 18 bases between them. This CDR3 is CASSPGTARGGYTF. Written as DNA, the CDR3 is TGTGCCAGCAGTCCTGGGACCGCCCGAGGCGGCTACACCTTC.

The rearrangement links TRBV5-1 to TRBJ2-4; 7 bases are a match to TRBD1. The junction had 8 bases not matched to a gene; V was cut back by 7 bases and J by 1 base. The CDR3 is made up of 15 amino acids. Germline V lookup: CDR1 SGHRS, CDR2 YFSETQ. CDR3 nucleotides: TGCGCCAGCTCCGAGGGGGCAGGGGCCAAAAACATTCAGTACTTC. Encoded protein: CASSEGAGAKNIQYF.

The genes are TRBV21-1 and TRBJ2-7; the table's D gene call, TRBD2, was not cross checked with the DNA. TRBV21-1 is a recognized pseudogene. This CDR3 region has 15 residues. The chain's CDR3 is CASRYTSGRYYEQYF. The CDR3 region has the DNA TGTGCCAGCAGATATACTAGCGGGAGGTACTACGAGCAGTACTTC.

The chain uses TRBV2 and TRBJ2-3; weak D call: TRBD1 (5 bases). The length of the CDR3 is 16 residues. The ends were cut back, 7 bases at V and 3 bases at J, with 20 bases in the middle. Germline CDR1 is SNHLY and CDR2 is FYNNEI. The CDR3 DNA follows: TGTGCCAGCAAGGGGTACGAGTGGTTAATAACAGATACGCAGTATTTT. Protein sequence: CASKGYEWLITDTQYF.

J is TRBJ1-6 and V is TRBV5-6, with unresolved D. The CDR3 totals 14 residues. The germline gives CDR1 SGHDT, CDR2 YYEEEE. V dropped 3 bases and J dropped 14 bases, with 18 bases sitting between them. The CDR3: CASSSPSSISSLHF. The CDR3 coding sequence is TGTGCCAGCAGCTCCCCTTCCAGCATATCATCCCTCCACTTT.

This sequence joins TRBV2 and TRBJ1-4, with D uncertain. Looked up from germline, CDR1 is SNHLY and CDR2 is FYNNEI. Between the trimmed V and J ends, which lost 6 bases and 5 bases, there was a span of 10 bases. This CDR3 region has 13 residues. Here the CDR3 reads CASREGQNEKLFF. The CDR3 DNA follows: TGTGCCAGCAGAGAGGGCCAGAATGAAAAACTGTTTTTT.

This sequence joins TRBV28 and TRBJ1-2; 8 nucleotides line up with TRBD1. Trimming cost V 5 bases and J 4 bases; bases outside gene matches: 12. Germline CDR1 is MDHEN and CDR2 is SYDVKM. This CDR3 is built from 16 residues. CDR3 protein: CASSPRDRGAGYGYTF. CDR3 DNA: TGTGCCAGCAGTCCCCGAGACAGGGGAGCGGGCTATGGCTACACCTTC.

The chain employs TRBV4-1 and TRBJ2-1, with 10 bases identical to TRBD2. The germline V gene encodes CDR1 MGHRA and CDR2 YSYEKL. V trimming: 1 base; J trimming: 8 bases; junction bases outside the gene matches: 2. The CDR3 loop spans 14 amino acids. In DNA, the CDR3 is TGCGCCAGCAGCCAAGGACTAGCGGGCGATGAGCAGTTCTTC. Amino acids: CASSQGLAGDEQFF.

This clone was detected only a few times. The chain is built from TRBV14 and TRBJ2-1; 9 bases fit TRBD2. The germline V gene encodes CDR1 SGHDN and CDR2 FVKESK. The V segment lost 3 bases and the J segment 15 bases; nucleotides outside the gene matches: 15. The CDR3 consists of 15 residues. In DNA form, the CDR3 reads TGTGCCAGCAGCCAGGGGTTGGCGGGGGGGGCCTCATTGTTCTTC. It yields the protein CASSQGLAGGASLFF.

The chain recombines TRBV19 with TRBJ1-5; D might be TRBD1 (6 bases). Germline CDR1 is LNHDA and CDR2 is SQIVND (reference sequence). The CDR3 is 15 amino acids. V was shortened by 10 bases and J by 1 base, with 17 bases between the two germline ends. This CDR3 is CATKGGVSSNQPQHF. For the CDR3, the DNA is TGTGCCACTAAGGGGGGGGTCTCAAGCAATCAGCCCCAGCATTTT.

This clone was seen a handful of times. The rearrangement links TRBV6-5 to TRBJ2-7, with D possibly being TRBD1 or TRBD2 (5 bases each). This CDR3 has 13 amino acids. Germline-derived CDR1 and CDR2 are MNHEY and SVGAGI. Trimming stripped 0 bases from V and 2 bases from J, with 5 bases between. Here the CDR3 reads CASSYSGAYEQYF. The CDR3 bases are TGTGCCAGCAGTTACTCGGGGGCCTACGAGCAGTACTTC.

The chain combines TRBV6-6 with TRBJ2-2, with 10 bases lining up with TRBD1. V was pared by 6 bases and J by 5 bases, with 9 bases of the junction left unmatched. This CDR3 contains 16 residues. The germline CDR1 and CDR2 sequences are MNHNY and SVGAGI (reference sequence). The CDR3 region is CASSIRQGAWTGELFF. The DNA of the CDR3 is TGTGCCAGCAGCATCCGACAGGGGGCGTGGACCGGGGAGCTGTTTTTT.

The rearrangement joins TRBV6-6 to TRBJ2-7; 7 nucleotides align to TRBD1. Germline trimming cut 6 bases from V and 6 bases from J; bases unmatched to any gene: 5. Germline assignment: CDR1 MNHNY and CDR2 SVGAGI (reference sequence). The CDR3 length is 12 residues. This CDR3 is CASSRQGFEQYF. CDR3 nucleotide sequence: TGTGCCAGCAGCCGACAGGGTTTCGAGCAGTACTTC.